This TCR beta chain is from a study of OX40 agonist ivuxolimab in advanced cancers. The method was immunoSEQ multiplex PCR; TCRdb's version includes in-frame clones alone and lacks a portion of them. The repertoire holds tens of thousands of clones, with over 85% as singletons. CDR1 is SGHNT, CDR2 YYREEE, per germline (reference sequence). V was pared by 5 bases and J by 5 bases, with 13 bases between. CDR3 length: 13 residues. The sequence was obtained from an adult with an advanced solid tumor such as melanoma, head and neck, liver or kidney cancer. This sample comprised CD4+ or CD8+ T cells sorted from blood, obtained in a trial of the OX40 agonist ivuxolimab. The chain has TRBV5-4 and TRBJ2-5; the D gene is possibly TRBD1 (6 bases). Written as DNA, the CDR3 is TGTGCCAGCAGATCTACAGGGATGGAGACCCAGTACTTC. This gives the protein CASRSTGMETQYF.